These 6 T cell receptor beta chains originate from one sample sequenced in a study of molecular identifiers for immune sequencing clone quantification. Each CDR3 protein gets one entry after TCRdb re-called the PCR reads with MiXCR. The top ten clones hold approximately 0.76% of a sample with about 510,000 distinct CDR3 sequences, roughly 25% of them seen once. Sample: naive CD8+ T cells from blood, with Jurkat cell RNA spiked in. Subset denoted: FACS-sorted CD8+CD4-CCR7+CD45RA+ naive T cells. These receptors all stem from a human donor in good health. Some libraries in this study had Jurkat cell RNA spiked in.

This chain uses TRBV12-3 or TRBV12-4 with TRBJ2-1; TRBD2 aligns across 11 bases. V was pared by 4 bases and J by 7 bases, with 3 bases of the junction left unmatched. The CDR3 extends over 14 amino acids. The CDR3 DNA sequence: TGTGCCAGCAGTTGGACTAGCGGGCCAAATGAGCAGTTCTTC. Protein: CASSWTSGPNEQFF.

J is TRBJ2-7 and V is TRBV6-2 or TRBV6-3; TRBD1 or TRBD2 may be the D gene (5 bases each). There are 12 residues in the CDR3. The germline V gene encodes CDR1 MNHEY and CDR2 SVGEGT. V was clipped by 4 bases and J by 6 bases, with 10 bases between them. This CDR3 reads CASSWDPPEQYF. The CDR3, as DNA: TGTGCCAGCAGTTGGGACCCTCCCGAGCAGTACTTC.

A few counts support this clonotype. This chain links TRBV7-2 with TRBJ2-3; weak D call: TRBD1 (5 bases). CDR1 and CDR2 (germline): SGHTA, FQGNSA. V was trimmed by 7 bases and J by 5 bases, leaving 13 bases between them. The CDR3 runs 13 residues. CDR3 in amino acids: CASTCQGGDTQYF. The DNA for the CDR3 is TGTGCCAGCACCTGTCAGGGTGGAGATACGCAGTATTTT.

This clonotype has ten or more counts. The V call is TRBV4-3, the J call TRBJ2-3, with no clear D. The length of the CDR3 is 15 residues. Germline assignment: CDR1 LGHNA and CDR2 YSLEER. Trimming removed 1 base at V and 4 bases at J, with 12 bases between. The CDR3 sequence: CASSQVYNAADTQYF. The CDR3 region has the DNA TGCGCCAGCAGCCAAGTTTACAACGCTGCAGATACGCAGTATTTT.

J is TRBJ2-1 and V is TRBV11-2, with D perhaps assigned TRBD1 or TRBD2 (5 bases each). Trimming left V 2 bases short and J 12 bases short, with 29 bases between. The CDR3 is 18 amino acids. CDR1 is SGHAT and CDR2 is FQNNGV in the germline V gene. The chain's CDR3 is CASSLLAEGSVGVGVQFF. CDR3 in DNA: TGTGCCAGCAGCTTATTAGCTGAGGGGAGCGTAGGAGTCGGTGTGCAGTTCTTC.

The chain recombines TRBV7-2 with TRBJ2-5, with 7 bases that match TRBD1. Germline V gives CDR1 SGHTA, CDR2 FQGNSA. CDR3 length: 14 residues. Trimming at V came to 5 bases and at J to 5 bases, leaving 8 bases not matched to a gene. CDR3 loop: CASSPTGFGETQYF. The CDR3 nucleotides are TGTGCCAGCAGCCCGACAGGGTTTGGCGAGACCCAGTACTTC.